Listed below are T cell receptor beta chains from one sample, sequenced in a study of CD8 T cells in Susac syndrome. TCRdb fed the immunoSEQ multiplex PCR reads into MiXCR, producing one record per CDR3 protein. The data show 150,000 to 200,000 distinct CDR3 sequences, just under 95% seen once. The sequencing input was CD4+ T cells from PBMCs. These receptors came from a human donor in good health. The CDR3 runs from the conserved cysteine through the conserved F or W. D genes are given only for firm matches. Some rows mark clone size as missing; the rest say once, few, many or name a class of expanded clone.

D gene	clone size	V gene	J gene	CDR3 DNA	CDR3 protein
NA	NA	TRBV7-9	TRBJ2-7	TGTGCCAGCAGGCGGGACAGCGGTGAGCAGTACTTC	CASRRDSGEQYF
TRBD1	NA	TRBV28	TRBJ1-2	TGTGCCAGCAGTTCCCCGGGGACAGGGCATGGCTACACCTTC	CASSSPGTGHGYTF
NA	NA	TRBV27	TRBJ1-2	TGTGCCAGCAGTTCCCACAGTAACTATGGCTACACCTTC	CASSSHSNYGYTF
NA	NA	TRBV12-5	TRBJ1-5	TGTGCTAGTGGTTTTAGTCAGCCCCAGCATTTT	CASGFSQPQHF
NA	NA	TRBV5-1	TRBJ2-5	TGCGCCAGCAGCTTGGCCGGGGACCCAAGGCAAGAGACCCAGTACTTC	CASSLAGDPRQETQYF
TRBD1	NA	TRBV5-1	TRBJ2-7	TGCGCCAGCAGCGAGGGGGACAGAGGGGCAGAGCAGTACTTC	CASSEGDRGAEQYF
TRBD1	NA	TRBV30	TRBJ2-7	TGTGCCTGGAGCAAACAGGGGGCGAGCGAGCAGTACTTC	CAWSKQGASEQYF
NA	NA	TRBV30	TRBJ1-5	TGTGCCTGGAGTGTTGGCCTGGGCAATCAGCCCCAGCATTTT	CAWSVGLGNQPQHF
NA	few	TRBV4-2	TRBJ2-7	TGTGCCAGCAGCCCCTCTGGGACGAGCTCCTACGAGCAGTACTTC	CASSPSGTSSYEQYF
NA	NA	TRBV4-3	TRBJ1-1	TGCGCCAGCAGCCAAGACGCGCGGCCCACTGAAGCTTTCTTT	CASSQDARPTEAFF
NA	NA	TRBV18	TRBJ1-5	TGTGCCAGCTCACCACCAGGAGGGGTCGGGCAGCCCCAGCATTTT	CASSPPGGVGQPQHF
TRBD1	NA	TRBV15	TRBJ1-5	TGTGCCACCAGCAGAGACCAGGGGGCCGGTCAGCCCCAGCATTTT	CATSRDQGAGQPQHF
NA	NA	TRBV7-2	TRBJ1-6	TGTGCCAGCAGCTTATTGGGACGAAGAAATTCACCCCTCCACTTT	CASSLLGRRNSPLHF
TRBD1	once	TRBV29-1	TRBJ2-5	TGCAGCGTTGAACACAGGGACAGGGGCGAGACCCAGTACTTC	CSVEHRDRGETQYF
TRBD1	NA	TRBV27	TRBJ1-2	TGTGCCAGCGCGACAGGGGTCGGCTATGGCTACACCTTC	CASATGVGYGYTF
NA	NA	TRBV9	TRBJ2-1	TGTGCCAGCAGCCCGGACAGCCCAGCCTACAATGAGCAGTTCTTC	CASSPDSPAYNEQFF
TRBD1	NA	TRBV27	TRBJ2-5	TGTGCCAGCACCCTGACAGGGGGGCAAGAGACCCAGTACTTC	CASTLTGGQETQYF
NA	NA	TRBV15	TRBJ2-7	TGTGCCACCAGCAGGGAACGGACTCCTTTTCGGGAGCAGTACTTC	CATSRERTPFREQYF
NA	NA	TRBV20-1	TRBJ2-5	TGCAGTGCTAGGAAACCAGGACAACAAGAGACCCAGTACTTC	CSARKPGQQETQYF
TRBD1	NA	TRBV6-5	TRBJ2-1	TGTGCCAGCAGTTACGGACAGGGGTTTTCCAATGAGCAGTTCTTC	CASSYGQGFSNEQFF
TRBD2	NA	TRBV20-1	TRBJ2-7	TGCAGTGCTAAAGGACTAGCGGGCTACGAGCAGTACTTC	CSAKGLAGYEQYF
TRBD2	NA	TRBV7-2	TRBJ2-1	TGTGCCAGCAGCTACGCCCCGGGACTAGGTCACAATGAGCAGTTCTTC	CASSYAPGLGHNEQFF
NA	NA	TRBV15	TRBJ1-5	TGTGCCACCAGCAGGTTACCTCGAGGGTTGGCTGCCTTTGATGAAGCTACCAATCAGCCCCAGCATTTT	CATSRLPRGLAAFDEATNQPQHF
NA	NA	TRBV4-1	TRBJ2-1	TGCGCCAGCAGCCAGCTAGCATCCTACAATGAGCAGTTCTTC	CASSQLASYNEQFF
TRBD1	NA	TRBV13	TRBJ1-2	TGTGCCAGCAGCTCCGGGACAGGGGGTAACTATGGCTACACCTTC	CASSSGTGGNYGYTF
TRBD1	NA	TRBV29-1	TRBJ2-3	TGCAGCACAAGGGACAGGGGGGTCACAGATACGCAGTATTTT	CSTRDRGVTDTQYF
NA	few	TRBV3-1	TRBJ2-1	TGTGCCAGCAGCCAAGTTCTACTAGCAGGAAATGAGCAGTTCTTC	CASSQVLLAGNEQFF
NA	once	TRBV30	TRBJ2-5	TGTGCCTGGGAAAGGGGGAAGGCAGAGACCCAGTACTTC	CAWERGKAETQYF
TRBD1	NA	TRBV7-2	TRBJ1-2	TGTGCCAGCAGCTTGAGGCTTCTGGGACAGGGTTCGTATGGCTACACCTTC	CASSLRLLGQGSYGYTF
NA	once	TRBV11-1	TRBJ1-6	TGTGCCAGCAGCTCTAATTCACCCCTCCACTTT	CASSSNSPLHF
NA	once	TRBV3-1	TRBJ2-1	TGTGCCAGCAGCTATACGCGGGCCAGGGGTGAGCAGTTCTTC	CASSYTRARGEQFF
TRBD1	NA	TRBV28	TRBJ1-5	TGTGCCAGCCGACAGGGGAATAATCAGCCCCAGCATTTT	CASRQGNNQPQHF
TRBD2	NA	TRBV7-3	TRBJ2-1	TGTGCCAGCAGTTCTACTAGCGGGGGGGCCGAAGTGCGAAATGAGCAGTTCTTC	CASSSTSGGAEVRNEQFF
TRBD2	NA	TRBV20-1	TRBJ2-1	TGCAGTGCTTGGACTAGCGGGGCCAGCTCCTACAATGAGCAGTTCTTC	CSAWTSGASSYNEQFF
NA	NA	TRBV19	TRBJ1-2	TGTGCCAGTCGATCCGGGAACTACTATGGCTACACCTTC	CASRSGNYYGYTF
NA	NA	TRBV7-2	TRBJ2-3	TGTGCCAGCAGTCCGGCCGGAGATACGCAGTATTTT	CASSPAGDTQYF
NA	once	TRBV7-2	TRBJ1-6	TGTGCCAGCAGCTTAAGGGCAGGGGTCAATTCACCCCTCCACTTT	CASSLRAGVNSPLHF
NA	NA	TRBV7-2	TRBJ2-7	TGTGCCAGCAGCCGAGGACCGTCCTACTACGAGCAGTACTTC	CASSRGPSYYEQYF
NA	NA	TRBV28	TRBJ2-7	TGTGCCAGCGGGAGAAGGGGTTACGAGCAGTACTTC	CASGRRGYEQYF
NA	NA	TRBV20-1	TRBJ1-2	TGCAGTGCTTCCAATCAGGGTAACTCTGGCTACACCTTC	CSASNQGNSGYTF
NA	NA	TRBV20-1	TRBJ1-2	TGCAGTGCTGAGGGGTCGGGAAACTATGGCTACACCTTC	CSAEGSGNYGYTF
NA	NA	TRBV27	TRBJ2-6	TGTGCCAGCAGTTCCCTTGCCTCTGGGGCCAACGTCCTGACTTTC	CASSSLASGANVLTF
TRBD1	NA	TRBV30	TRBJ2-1	TGTGCCTGGAGTCCCCGGGACAGGGGTTACAATGAGCAGTTCTTC	CAWSPRDRGYNEQFF
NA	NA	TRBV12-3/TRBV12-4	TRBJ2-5	TGTGCCAGCAGCCGGGGTGCCGGCCAAGAGACCCAGTACTTC	CASSRGAGQETQYF
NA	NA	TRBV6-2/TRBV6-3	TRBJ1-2	TGTGCCAGCAGTTCACCCTCCGGACAGCTAAACTATGGCTACACCTTC	CASSSPSGQLNYGYTF
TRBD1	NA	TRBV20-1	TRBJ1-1	TGCAGTGCAAGCTCAGGGGGCACTGAAGCTTTCTTT	CSASSGGTEAFF
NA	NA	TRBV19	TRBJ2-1	TGTGCCAGTAGTATAAATGTTGCCAATGAGCAGTTCTTC	CASSINVANEQFF
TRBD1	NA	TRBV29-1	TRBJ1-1	TGCAGCGCCGGACAGGGGGCGACTGGGGCTGCAGCTTTCTTT	CSAGQGATGAAAFF
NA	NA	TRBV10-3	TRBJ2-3	TGTGCCATCAGTGAGGGGACCCACATGACTACGCAGTATTTT	CAISEGTHMTTQYF